This T cell receptor (beta chain) originates from a study of shared clonotypes between healthy human individuals. Study context: Plates per donor: three CD4 naive, three CD4 memory, two CD8 naive, one CD8 memory. Broader study findings: Clonotype sharing across several donors was observed for 4% to 6.5% of naive CD4 clonotypes. Compared with memory subsets, naive subsets generally had larger estimated richness.

For sorted subsets, approximately 0.2 ug DNA per replicate equaled roughly 30,000 T cell genomes. Assay: immunoSEQ multiplex PCR; the TCRdb copy retains only in-frame clones and omits some. The sample holds about 1.4 million clones; around 97% are singletons and the top ten take approximately 1.2%. On this clone: Its specificity is unknown. Different DNA sequences within this sample yield the same CDR3.

V lost 3 bases and J lost 2, with 8 bases in between. Germline-derived CDR1 and CDR2 are SGHRS and YFSETQ. The CDR3 length is 14 residues. The chain combines TRBV5-1 with TRBJ2-2; unclear D gene. This clonotype was sampled from a man younger than 45 in good health. Source material: naive CD4+ T cells sorted from blood. Subset here: CD45RA+ positively selected. CDR3 protein: CASSSNGNTGELFF. CDR3 coding DNA: TGCGCCAGCAGCTCGAACGGAAACACCGGGGAGCTGTTTTTT. The full variable domain, rest sourced from reference TRBV5-1 and TRBJ2-2, is KAGVTQTPRYLIKTRGQQVTLSCSPISGHRSVSWYQQTPGQGLQFLFEYFSETQRNKGNFPGRFSGRQFSNSRSEMNVSTLELGDSALYLCASSSNGNTGELFFGEGSRLTVL.